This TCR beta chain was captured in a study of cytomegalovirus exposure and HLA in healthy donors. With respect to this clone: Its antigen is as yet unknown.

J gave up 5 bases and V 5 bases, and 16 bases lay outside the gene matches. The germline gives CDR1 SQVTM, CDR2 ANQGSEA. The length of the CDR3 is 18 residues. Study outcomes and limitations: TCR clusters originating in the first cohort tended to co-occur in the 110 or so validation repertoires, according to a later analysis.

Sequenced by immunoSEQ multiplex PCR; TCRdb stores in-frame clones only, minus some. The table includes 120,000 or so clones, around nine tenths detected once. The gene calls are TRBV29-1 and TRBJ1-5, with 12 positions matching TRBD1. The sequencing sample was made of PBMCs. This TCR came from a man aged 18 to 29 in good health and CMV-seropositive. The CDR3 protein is CSVQQDRDRGRSYQPQHF. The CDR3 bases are TGCAGCGTTCAACAGGACCGGGACAGGGGGCGAAGTTATCAGCCCCAGCATTTT.